This T cell receptor (beta chain) was recorded in a study of blood T cell repertoires in COVID-19. At the level of the study: The cDNA or gDNA used as material had been derived from T cells, B-cell-depleted T cells, or PBMCs.

Assignments of participants to cohorts depended upon their own reported clinical history. Trimming left V 0 bases short and J 3 bases short, with 12 bases between. Germline-derived CDR1 and CDR2 are SGHRS and YFSETQ. The CDR3 runs to 15 residues. This table comes from immunoSEQ multiplex PCR, and its TCRdb copy is limited to in-frame clones, with some not included. This sample yields under 250,000 clones, of which roughly 87% are seen a single time; 2.6% belongs to the top ten. This clonotype originated in a woman aged 30 to 39 with acute COVID-19. The specimen was PBMCs or T cells enriched from blood (not recorded which). This chain connects TRBV5-1 to TRBJ1-1, with a tentative D call TRBD1 (6 bases). CDR3 sequence reads: CASSLEGGTHTEAFF. CDR3 coding DNA: TGCGCCAGCAGCTTGGAGGGGGGGACCCACACTGAAGCTTTCTTT. The full variable domain, with the rest looked up from reference TRBV5-1 and TRBJ1-1, is KAGVTQTPRYLIKTRGQQVTLSCSPISGHRSVSWYQQTPGQGLQFLFEYFSETQRNKGNFPGRFSGRQFSNSRSEMNVSTLELGDSALYLCASSLEGGTHTEAFFGQGTRLTVV.